The T cell receptor (beta chain) under discussion was sequenced for a study of CD8 T cells in Susac syndrome. Random hexamers were used to reverse transcribe the RNA input (about 0.5 to 1 ug). One entry per CDR3 protein, called by TCRdb with MiXCR from the immunoSEQ multiplex PCR reads. In the table there are about 130,000 distinct CDR3 sequences, about 96% of which are singletons. V lost 4 bases and J lost 3, with 13 bases in between. The CDR3 is 15 residues long. Germline V lookup: CDR1 LGHDT, CDR2 YNNKEL (reference sequence). The clonotype was recovered from a human donor in good health. Source material: CD4+ T cells from PBMCs. V gene TRBV3-1 combines with J gene TRBJ1-5; tentatively, D is TRBD1 (5 bases). The CDR3 spells CASSRTLGSNQPQHF. CDR3 DNA sequence: TGTGCCAGCAGCCGGACACTAGGCTCCAATCAGCCCCAGCATTTT.